This T cell receptor beta chain was sequenced in a study of beta chain features in type 1 diabetes. Sorting of CD4+ naive, central memory, regulatory and stem cell-like memory cells was performed via CD45RO/CCR7/CD25/CD127/CD95/CD27. Expressed TCRB transcripts were sequenced because the entire RNA isolate underwent reverse transcription. The assay was immunoSEQ multiplex PCR, and TCRdb's table has in-frame clones only and misses some. The sample yields 300,000 to 350,000 clones, roughly 8% seen once. CDR3 length: 16 residues. Looked up from germline, CDR1 is SGHRS and CDR2 is YFSETQ. The trim removed 4 bases at V and 6 bases at J, leaving 10 bases unmatched.

The sample comprised central memory CD4+ T cells from blood. The chain links TRBV5-1 to TRBJ2-3, with 11 positions matching TRBD1. This receptor was identified in a woman aged 18 to 35 in good health. CDR3 sequence (DNA): TGCGCCAGCAGCGTTGGACAGGGGGCAATGTCTGATACGCAGTATTTT. Translated, it gives CASSVGQGAMSDTQYF.